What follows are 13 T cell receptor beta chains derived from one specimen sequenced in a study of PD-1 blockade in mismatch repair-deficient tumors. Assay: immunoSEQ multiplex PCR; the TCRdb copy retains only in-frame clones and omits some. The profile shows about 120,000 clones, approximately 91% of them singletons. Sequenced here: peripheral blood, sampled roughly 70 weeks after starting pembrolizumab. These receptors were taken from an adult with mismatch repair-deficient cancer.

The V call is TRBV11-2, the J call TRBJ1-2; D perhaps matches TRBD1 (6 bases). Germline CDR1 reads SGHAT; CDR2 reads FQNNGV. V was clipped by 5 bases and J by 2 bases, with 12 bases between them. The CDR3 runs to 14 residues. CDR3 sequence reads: CASSRRGGNYGYTF. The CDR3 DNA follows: TGTGCCAGCAGCCGTCGAGGGGGGAACTATGGCTACACCTTC. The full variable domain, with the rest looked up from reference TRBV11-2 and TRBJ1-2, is EAGVAQSPRYKIIEKRQSVAFWCNPISGHATLYWYQQILGQGPKLLIQFQNNGVVDDSQLPKDRFSAERLKGVDSTLKIQPAKLEDSAVYLCASSRRGGNYGYTFGSGTRLTVV.

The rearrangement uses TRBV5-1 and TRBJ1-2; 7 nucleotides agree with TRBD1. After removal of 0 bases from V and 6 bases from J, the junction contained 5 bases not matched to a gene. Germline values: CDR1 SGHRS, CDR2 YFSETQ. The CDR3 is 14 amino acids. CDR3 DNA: TGCGCCAGCAGCTTGGACAGGGGAGGGCATGGCTACACCTTC. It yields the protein CASSLDRGGHGYTF.

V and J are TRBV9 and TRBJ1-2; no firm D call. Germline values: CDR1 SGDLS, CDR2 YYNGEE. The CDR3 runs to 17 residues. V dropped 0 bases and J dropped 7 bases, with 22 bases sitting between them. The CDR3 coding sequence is TGTGCCAGCAGCGTAGCCTCGAAAGGATACGGTGTGATTGGCTACACCTTC. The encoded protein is CASSVASKGYGVIGYTF.

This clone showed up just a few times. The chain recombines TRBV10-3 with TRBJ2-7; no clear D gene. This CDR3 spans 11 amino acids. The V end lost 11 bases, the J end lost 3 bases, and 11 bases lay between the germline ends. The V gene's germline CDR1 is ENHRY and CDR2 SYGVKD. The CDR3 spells CASSGDYEQYF. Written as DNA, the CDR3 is TGTGCCTCCAGTGGGGACTACGAGCAGTACTTC.

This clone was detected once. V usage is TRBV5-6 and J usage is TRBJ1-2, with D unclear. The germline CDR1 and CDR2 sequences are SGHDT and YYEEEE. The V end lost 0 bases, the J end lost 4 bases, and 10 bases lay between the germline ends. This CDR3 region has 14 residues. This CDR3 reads CASSLGQATYGYTF. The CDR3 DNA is TGTGCCAGCAGCTTGGGGCAGGCCACCTATGGCTACACCTTC.

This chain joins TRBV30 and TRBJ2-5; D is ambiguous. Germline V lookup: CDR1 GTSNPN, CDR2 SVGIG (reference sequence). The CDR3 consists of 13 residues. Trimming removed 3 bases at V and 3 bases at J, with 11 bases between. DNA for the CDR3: TGTGCCTGGAGCTACTATGGCAAAGAGACCCAGTACTTC. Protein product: CAWSYYGKETQYF.

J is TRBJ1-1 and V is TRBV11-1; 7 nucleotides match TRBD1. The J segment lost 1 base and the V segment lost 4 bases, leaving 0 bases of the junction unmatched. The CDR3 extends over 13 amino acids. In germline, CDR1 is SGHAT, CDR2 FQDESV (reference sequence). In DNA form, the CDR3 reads TGTGCCAGCAGCTGGACAGGGAACACTGAAGCTTTCTTT. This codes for CASSWTGNTEAFF.

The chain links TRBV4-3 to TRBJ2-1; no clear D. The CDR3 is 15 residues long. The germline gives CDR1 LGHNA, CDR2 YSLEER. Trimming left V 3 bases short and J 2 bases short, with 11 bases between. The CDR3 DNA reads TGCGCCAGCAGCCAGTCGGACGGAGCCTACAATGAGCAGTTCTTC. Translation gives CASSQSDGAYNEQFF.

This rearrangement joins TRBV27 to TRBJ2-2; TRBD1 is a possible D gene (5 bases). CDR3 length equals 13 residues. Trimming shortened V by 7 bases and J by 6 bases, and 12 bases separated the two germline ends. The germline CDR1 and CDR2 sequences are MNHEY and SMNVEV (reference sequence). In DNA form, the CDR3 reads TGTGCCAGCACGACAGCCCGTCCCGGGGAGCTGTTTTTT. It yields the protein CASTTARPGELFF.

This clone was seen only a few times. CDR3 loop: CASSLGGWGKQYF. CDR3 coding DNA: TGTGCCAGCAGCCTGGGCGGCTGGGGAAAGCAGTACTTC. The chain combines TRBV11-3 with TRBJ2-7; no clear D gene. CDR3 length equals 13 residues. Germline CDR1 SGHNT, CDR2 YENEEA. V was cut by 5 bases and J by 8 bases, with 16 bases left in between.

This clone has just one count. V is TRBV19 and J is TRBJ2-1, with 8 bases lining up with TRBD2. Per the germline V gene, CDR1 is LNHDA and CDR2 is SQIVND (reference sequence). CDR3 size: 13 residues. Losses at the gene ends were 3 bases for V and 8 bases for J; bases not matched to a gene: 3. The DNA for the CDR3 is TGTGCCAGTAGTATTAGCGGGAATGATGAGCAGTTCTTC. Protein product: CASSISGNDEQFF.

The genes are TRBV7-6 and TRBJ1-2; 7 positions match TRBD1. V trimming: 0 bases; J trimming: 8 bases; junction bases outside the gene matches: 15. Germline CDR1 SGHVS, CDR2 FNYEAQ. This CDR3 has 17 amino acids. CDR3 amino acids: CASSLAGGPGTGDGYTF. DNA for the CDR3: TGTGCCAGCAGCTTAGCAGGGGGACCGGGAACAGGGGACGGCTACACCTTC.

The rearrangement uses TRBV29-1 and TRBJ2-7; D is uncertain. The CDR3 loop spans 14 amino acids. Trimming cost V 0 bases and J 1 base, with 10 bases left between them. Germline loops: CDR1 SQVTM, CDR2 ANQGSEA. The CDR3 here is CSVEDDHLSYEQYF. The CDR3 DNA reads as TGCAGCGTTGAAGATGATCATCTATCCTACGAGCAGTACTTC.